The 23 T cell receptor beta chains below all came from one sample that was sequenced in a study of shared clonotypes between healthy human individuals. Method: immunoSEQ multiplex PCR; TCRdb's copy keeps in-frame clones and lacks some. The sample holds roughly 760,000 clones; 74% are singletons and the top ten take around 1.6%. Sequences were obtained from memory CD4+ T cells sorted from blood. Subset indicated: CD45RA-negative fraction. The receptor source for this set is a woman aged 30 to 39 in good health.

V is TRBV11-2 and J is TRBJ2-2, with 9 bases aligning to TRBD1. This CDR3 is built from 16 residues. Germline V gives CDR1 SGHAT, CDR2 FQNNGV. Germline trimming cut 5 bases from V and 7 bases from J; bases unmatched to any gene: 11. CDR3 bases: TGTGCCAGCAGCCGTGCCGGGACAGGGCGTTTCGGGGAGCTGTTTTTT. This encodes CASSRAGTGRFGELFF. The complete variable domain, with remaining parts taken from reference TRBV11-2 and TRBJ2-2, reads EAGVAQSPRYKIIEKRQSVAFWCNPISGHATLYWYQQILGQGPKLLIQFQNNGVVDDSQLPKDRFSAERLKGVDSTLKIQPAKLEDSAVYLCASSRAGTGRFGELFFGEGSRLTVL.

The chain carries TRBV29-1 and TRBJ2-3, with D perhaps being TRBD1 or TRBD2 (5 bases each). The V end lost 3 bases, the J end lost 3 bases, and 13 bases lay between the germline ends. The V gene's germline CDR1 is SQVTM and CDR2 ANQGSEA. CDR3 length: 14 residues. The chain's CDR3 is CSVEQGTGTDTQYF. CDR3 DNA: TGCAGCGTTGAGCAGGGAACGGGAACAGATACGCAGTATTTT.

This clone was recorded a few times. The chain couples TRBV10-1 to TRBJ1-3, with D unclear. Trimming shortened V by 7 bases and J by 1 base, and 11 bases separated the two germline ends. CDR1 WNHNN and CDR2 SYGVQD come from the germline V gene (reference sequence). The CDR3 has 14 amino acids. CDR3 protein: CASIPLGSGNTIYF. CDR3 in DNA: TGCGCCAGCATTCCGTTGGGGTCTGGAAACACCATATATTTT.

This clone was detected many times. This chain uses TRBV29-1 with TRBJ2-3, with D hard to call. This CDR3 comprises 13 residues. Germline V gene sequence: CDR1 SQVTM, CDR2 ANQGSEA. V was clipped by 7 bases and J by 5 bases, with 16 bases between them. The CDR3 spells CSANGLVKDTQYF. CDR3 DNA: TGCAGCGCAAATGGGCTAGTAAAAGATACGCAGTATTTT.

This clone has more than one count but fewer than ten. The chain combines TRBV28 with TRBJ1-3, with TRBD1 as a possible D gene (5 bases). Germline V lookup: CDR1 MDHEN, CDR2 SYDVKM. The CDR3 extends over 15 amino acids. Between the trimmed V and J ends, which lost 9 bases and 5 bases, there was a span of 20 bases. The CDR3 spells CASTRGGGPRNTIYF. In DNA form, the CDR3 reads TGTGCCAGTACCCGTGGCGGGGGACCACGAAACACCATATATTTT.

The sample holds many counts of this clone. This chain joins TRBV6-1 and TRBJ2-7, with 8 bases matching TRBD1. Germline V gene lookup returns CDR1 MNHNS and CDR2 SASEGT. The CDR3 totals 13 residues. The J segment lost 9 bases and the V segment lost 4 bases, leaving 8 bases of the junction unmatched. This CDR3 reads CASSAQGAVGQYF. DNA of the CDR3: TGTGCCAGCAGTGCCCAGGGGGCTGTGGGGCAGTACTTC.

This chain connects TRBV19 to TRBJ2-1, with D perhaps matching TRBD1 (6 bases). The CDR3 extends over 15 amino acids. Germline-derived CDR1 and CDR2 are LNHDA and SQIVND (reference sequence). V lost 8 bases to trimming and J lost 8 bases, with 22 bases between them. CDR3 amino acids: CASGTPGHSMDEQFF. Here the CDR3 DNA reads TGTGCCAGTGGTACTCCGGGACACTCTATGGATGAGCAGTTCTTC.

This clone was seen only a few times. The chain uses TRBV6-5 and TRBJ1-2; weak D call: TRBD1 (6 bases). The CDR3 length is 14 residues. Germline CDR1 is MNHEY and CDR2 is SVGAGI. The V and J ends lost 2 bases and 4 bases respectively, with 11 bases between them. CDR3 sequence reads: CASSYGQLGYGYTF. CDR3 DNA: TGTGCCAGCAGTTACGGACAGCTCGGCTATGGCTACACCTTC.

The chain carries TRBV18 and TRBJ2-5; D could derive from TRBD1 or TRBD2 (6 bases each). The V gene lost 6 bases and the J gene lost 4 bases, with 18 bases spanning the gap. This CDR3 contains 15 residues. CDR1 is KGHSH and CDR2 is LQKENI in the germline V gene. The DNA of the CDR3 is TGTGCCAGCTCCACACAGGGCGGGGTCGTAGAGACCCAGTACTTC. Its translation is CASSTQGGVVETQYF.

The chain carries TRBV30 and TRBJ1-2, with D hard to call. The CDR3 totals 13 residues. From germline, CDR1 is GTSNPN and CDR2 SVGIG (reference sequence). Trimming shortened V by 0 bases and J by 5 bases, and 10 bases separated the two germline ends. CDR3 nucleotides: TGTGCCTGGAGTGTATCTGAAACGTATGGCTACACCTTC. It is translated as CAWSVSETYGYTF.

In the case of this clone: The sample carries other DNA sequences with the same CDR3. The chain recombines TRBV29-1 with TRBJ1-1; D not resolved. Germline lookup yields CDR1 SQVTM and CDR2 ANQGSEA. V was pared by 6 bases and J by 0 bases, with 5 bases between. The CDR3 length is 11 residues. The CDR3 loop is CSVYMNTEAFF. The CDR3 DNA follows: TGCAGCGTCTACATGAACACTGAAGCTTTCTTT.

This chain joins TRBV6-6 and TRBJ2-5; D remains ambiguous. The CDR3 runs to 12 residues. Germline loops: CDR1 MNHNY, CDR2 SVGAGI (reference sequence). V lost 4 bases, J lost 3 bases, and 6 bases lay in between. CDR3: CASSWQEETQYF. The CDR3 DNA sequence: TGTGCCAGCAGTTGGCAGGAAGAGACCCAGTACTTC.

This clone was recorded once. V and J are TRBV19 and TRBJ2-3; 10 bases align to TRBD2. Germline V gives CDR1 LNHDA, CDR2 SQIVND (reference sequence). Trimming cost V 5 bases and J 7 bases; bases outside gene matches: 9. The CDR3 loop spans 15 amino acids. The CDR3 DNA follows: TGTGCCAGTAGTCGTCTAGCGGGGGAGAGGAATACGCAGTATTTT. This sequence encodes CASSRLAGERNTQYF.

The rearrangement joins TRBV5-8 to TRBJ2-7, with a tentative D call TRBD2 (7 bases). The germline V gene has CDR1 SGHTS and CDR2 YDEGEE. The CDR3 runs 15 residues. V was clipped by 1 base and J by 5 bases, with 16 bases between them. For the CDR3, the DNA is TGTGCCAGCAGCTTGCGTCGGGGGGCGAAGAACGAGCAGTACTTC. It translates to CASSLRRGAKNEQYF. Based on the CDR3 plus reference TRBV5-8 and TRBJ2-7, the full variable domain is EAGVTQSPTHLIKTRGQQATLRCSPISGHTSVYWYQQALGLGLQFLLWYDEGEERNRGNFPPRFSGRQFPNYSSELNVNALELEDSALYLCASSLRRGAKNEQYFGPGTRLTVT.

This chain uses TRBV5-1 with TRBJ2-1; D is perhaps TRBD2 (5 bases). Germline loops: CDR1 SGHRS, CDR2 YFSETQ. V dropped 0 bases and J dropped 7 bases, with 11 bases sitting between them. The CDR3 has 14 amino acids. The CDR3 region has the DNA TGCGCCAGCAGCTTGGGGGGAGTGGAAAATGAGCAGTTCTTC. It specifies CASSLGGVENEQFF.

The CDR3 loop reads CASNVESGYEQYF. CDR3 DNA: TGTGCCAGTAACGTAGAGAGCGGCTACGAGCAGTACTTC. The chain couples TRBV19 to TRBJ2-5; D might be TRBD2 (5 bases). The J call may be wrong; the DNA end is better matched by TRBJ2-7. CDR1 is LNHDA, CDR2 SQIVND, per germline (reference sequence). The CDR3 extends over 13 amino acids.

J is TRBJ2-1 and V is TRBV2; D is uncertain. Per the germline V gene, CDR1 is SNHLY and CDR2 is FYNNEI. V was trimmed by 2 bases and J by 9 bases, leaving 5 bases between them. CDR3 length: 11 amino acids. CDR3 region: CASSELSEQFF. The DNA for the CDR3 is TGTGCCAGCAGTGAATTGAGTGAGCAGTTCTTC.

For this clone: A much larger clone lies a single base off, so this may be a read error. The gene calls are TRBV2 and TRBJ2-7, with D uncertain. V shed 4 bases and J shed 0 bases, with 4 bases lying between them. The CDR3 extends over 12 amino acids. The germline V gene encodes CDR1 SNHLY and CDR2 FYNNEI. The CDR3 here is CASSVTSYEQYF. DNA of the CDR3: TGTGCCAGCAGTGTAACCTCCTACGAGCAGTACTTC. Using reference TRBV2 and TRBJ2-7 for the parts outside the CDR3, the full variable domain is EPEVTQTPSHQVTQMGQEVILRCVPISNHLYFYWYRQILGQKVEFLVSFYNNEISEKSEIFDDQFSVERPDGSNFTLKIRSTKLEDSAMYFCASSVTSYEQYFGPGTRLTVT.

This clone was counted many times. The chain is built from TRBV21-1 and TRBJ2-3; TRBD1, as called in the table, went unchecked against the DNA. TRBV21-1 constitutes a pseudogene. CDR3 length equals 13 residues. The CDR3 DNA reads TGTGCCAGCAGCAAAGGGCTCACAGATACGCAGTATTTT. Translated: CASSKGLTDTQYF.

The chain joins TRBV7-3 to TRBJ2-2, with D perhaps TRBD1 (5 bases). The germline CDR1 and CDR2 sequences are SGHTA and FQGTGA. Trimming removed 6 bases at V and 1 base at J, with 9 bases between. The CDR3 is 14 amino acids. CDR3 loop: CASRTTGNTGELFF. The CDR3 bases are TGTGCCAGCAGAACTACAGGGAACACCGGGGAGCTGTTTTTT.

This clone was counted only a few times. This sequence joins TRBV29-1 and TRBJ1-1; weak D call: TRBD1 (5 bases). V was pared by 3 bases and J by 6 bases, with 17 bases between. Germline loops: CDR1 SQVTM, CDR2 ANQGSEA. This CDR3 is built from 14 residues. The CDR3, as DNA: TGCAGCGTTGATCAGGGCACTTTTACGGCTGAAGCTTTCTTT. Translation: CSVDQGTFTAEAFF.

The chain has TRBV18 and TRBJ2-7; D not resolved. The CDR3 consists of 13 residues. Trimming removed 0 bases from V and 12 bases from J, with 15 bases in between. Per the germline V gene, CDR1 is KGHSH and CDR2 is LQKENI. CDR3 amino acids: CASSPPVATELYF. CDR3 coding DNA: TGTGCCAGCTCACCACCAGTGGCAACAGAGTTGTACTTC. Full variable domain (missing parts from reference TRBV18 and TRBJ2-7): NAGVMQNPRHLVRRRGQEARLRCSPMKGHSHVYWYRQLPEEGLKFMVYLQKENIIDESGMPKERFSAEFPKEGPSILRIQQVVRGDSAAYFCASSPPVATELYFGPGTRLTVT.

The gene calls are TRBV28 and TRBJ2-6; 7 nucleotides align to TRBD1. V was clipped by 7 bases and J by 0 bases; unmatched bases: 3. This CDR3 has 15 amino acids. CDR1 and CDR2 (germline): MDHEN, SYDVKM. The CDR3 nucleotides are TGTGCCAGCACCTGGACAGGCTCTGGGGCCAACGTCCTGACTTTC. Translating it yields CASTWTGSGANVLTF. The full variable domain, rest sourced from reference TRBV28 and TRBJ2-6, is DVKVTQSSRYLVKRTGEKVFLECVQDMDHENMFWYRQDPGLGLRLIYFSYDVKMKEKGDIPEGYSVSREKKERFSLILESASTNQTSMYLCASTWTGSGANVLTFGAGSRLTVL.